A single sample gave rise to the 32 T cell receptor beta chains below, sequenced in a study of human T cells and chemical hapten exposure. TCRdb ran MiXCR on the RACE reads and lists one entry per CDR3 protein. This table has about 190,000 distinct CDR3 sequences, about 25% appearing once. The time point was: patch test 3, about 24 weeks after DPC sensitization. Treatment of the sample: therapeutic diphenylcyclopropenone sensitization with weekly scalp DPC. Sequencing used whole blood, obtained in connection with sensitization to the hapten diphenylcyclopropenone (DPC). Source of these receptors: a woman in her thirties or forties with alopecia areata. Some clones in this sample may be carry-over from other donors' samples.

There are a few counts of this clonotype. The V gene is TRBV7-2, the J gene TRBJ2-3; the match to TRBD2 covers 7 bases. Germline CDR1 and CDR2: SGHTA and FQGNSA. V dropped 2 bases and J dropped 1; count of bases not matched to a gene: 3. The CDR3 totals 15 residues. The CDR3 sequence: CASSLSLAGTDTQYF. The CDR3 nucleotides are TGTGCCAGCAGCTTAAGTCTAGCGGGCACAGATACGCAGTATTTT.

The chain employs TRBV12-3 or TRBV12-4 and TRBJ2-7, with D tentatively TRBD1 (6 bases). The CDR3 runs 14 residues. The germline V and J ends were trimmed by 5 bases and 0 bases, with 11 bases remaining between them. The DNA of the CDR3 is TGTGCCAGCAGTGGGGGCCCGCTCTCCTACGAGCAGTACTTC. The encoded protein is CASSGGPLSYEQYF.

This clonotype was counted only a few times. The V gene is TRBV7-2, the J gene TRBJ1-1; D is possibly TRBD1 (5 bases). CDR3 size: 12 residues. CDR1 is SGHTA and CDR2 is FQGNSA in the germline V gene. V was cut by 3 bases and J by 14 bases, with 16 bases left in between. CDR3 sequence (DNA): TGTGCCAGCAGCTTTAGGACGGCCGGGGCATTCTTT. It translates to CASSFRTAGAFF.

This clonotype was picked up many times. The gene calls are TRBV28 and TRBJ2-7; 7 bases align to TRBD2. Germline V gene data show CDR1 as MDHEN and CDR2 as SYDVKM. Trimming removed 4 bases from V and 9 bases from J; junction bases left unmatched: 6. CDR3 length equals 12 residues. Written as DNA, the CDR3 is TGTGCCAGCAGTTCAGTAGCGGGCTGGCAGTACTTC. Translated, it gives CASSSVAGWQYF.

The chain combines TRBV28 with TRBJ1-3; 7 nucleotides line up with TRBD1. The CDR3 totals 14 residues. Germline CDR1 and CDR2: MDHEN and SYDVKM. V gave up 9 bases and J gave up 0 bases; unmatched junction bases: 5. The CDR3, as DNA: TGTGCCAGTACCAACAGGGGCTCTGGAAACACCATATATTTT. As protein: CASTNRGSGNTIYF.

The rearrangement links TRBV5-1 to TRBJ1-1; TRBD1 might be the D (5 bases). The V end was cut by 0 bases, the J end by 4 bases, with 13 bases between. Germline V CDR1 and CDR2: SGHRS, YFSETQ. CDR3 length: 15 amino acids. In DNA, the CDR3 is TGCGCCAGCAGCTTGGCCGCTGGGGGAAGCACTGAAGCTTTCTTT. This encodes CASSLAAGGSTEAFF.

The chain joins TRBV20-1 to TRBJ2-2; 7 bases line up with TRBD2. The V gene end was trimmed by 6 bases and the J gene end by 3 bases; junction bases not matched to a gene: 7. This CDR3 contains 14 residues. Germline CDR1 and CDR2: DFQATT and SNEGSKA (reference sequence). In DNA form, the CDR3 reads TGCAGTGCGTCCGGGACTACATACACCGGGGAGCTGTTTTTT. This encodes CSASGTTYTGELFF.

This rearrangement joins TRBV2 to TRBJ2-7, with D perhaps matching TRBD2 (6 bases). Germline V lookup: CDR1 SNHLY, CDR2 FYNNEI. The CDR3 loop spans 15 amino acids. Trimming stripped 7 bases from V and 2 bases from J, with 18 bases between. The chain's CDR3 is CASKANLAATYEQYF. DNA of the CDR3: TGTGCCAGCAAGGCCAATTTAGCGGCTACCTACGAGCAGTACTTC. Full variable domain (outside the CDR3, taken from reference TRBV2 and TRBJ2-7): EPEVTQTPSHQVTQMGQEVILRCVPISNHLYFYWYRQILGQKVEFLVSFYNNEISEKSEIFDDQFSVERPDGSNFTLKIRSTKLEDSAMYFCASKANLAATYEQYFGPGTRLTVT.

This chain links TRBV5-4 with TRBJ1-1; 10 positions match TRBD1. CDR3 length: 14 residues. Germline V gene lookup returns CDR1 SGHNT and CDR2 YYREEE (reference sequence). After removal of 1 base from V and 7 bases from J, the junction contained 4 bases not matched to a gene. This chain's CDR3 is CASSLFGQGGEAFF. The CDR3 DNA is TGTGCCAGCAGCTTGTTCGGACAGGGGGGTGAAGCTTTCTTT. Combining the CDR3 with reference TRBV5-4 and TRBJ1-1 gives the whole variable domain ETGVTQSPTHLIKTRGQQVTLRCSSQSGHNTVSWYQQALGQGPQFIFQYYREEENGRGNFPPRFSGLQFPNYSSELNVNALELDDSALYLCASSLFGQGGEAFFGQGTRLTVV.

Ten or more counts support this clonotype. The genes are TRBV6-2 or TRBV6-3 and TRBJ2-4; 12 nucleotides match TRBD2. The CDR3 extends over 19 amino acids. Germline values: CDR1 MNHEY, CDR2 SVGEGT. With V trimmed by 2 bases and J by 2 bases, 10 bases remained unmatched. CDR3 DNA: TGTGCCAGCAGTTACCCACTAGCGGGAGGAGGTCTAACCAAAAACATTCAGTACTTC. Residues: CASSYPLAGGGLTKNIQYF.

The rearrangement uses TRBV10-3 and TRBJ2-7, with D possibly matching TRBD1 (5 bases). The CDR3 is 14 residues long. The germline V gene has CDR1 ENHRY and CDR2 SYGVKD. With 4 bases removed from V and 5 bases from J, the gap between germline ends came to 15 bases. CDR3 amino acids: CAISARGEADEQYF. The CDR3 DNA follows: TGTGCCATCAGTGCTAGGGGCGAGGCGGACGAGCAGTACTTC.

The chain uses TRBV5-1 and TRBJ1-4, with a tentative D call TRBD1 (5 bases). CDR1 SGHRS and CDR2 YFSETQ come from the germline V gene. There are 14 residues in the CDR3. V gave up 5 bases and J gave up 8 bases, with 16 bases separating them. The CDR3 reads CASSTGGSREKLFF. The CDR3 nucleotides are TGCGCCAGCAGTACTGGGGGATCGAGGGAAAAACTGTTTTTT.

This clonotype was counted a few times. V usage is TRBV28 and J usage is TRBJ2-7; 10 bases line up with TRBD1. The CDR3 runs 15 residues. Trimming took 4 bases from V and 5 from J; bases not matched to a gene: 8. Germline V CDR1 and CDR2: MDHEN, SYDVKM. The CDR3 sequence: CASSSTGQGWNEQYF. CDR3 in DNA: TGTGCCAGCAGTTCGACGGGACAGGGGTGGAACGAGCAGTACTTC. The full variable domain, with the rest looked up from reference TRBV28 and TRBJ2-7, is DVKVTQSSRYLVKRTGEKVFLECVQDMDHENMFWYRQDPGLGLRLIYFSYDVKMKEKGDIPEGYSVSREKKERFSLILESASTNQTSMYLCASSSTGQGWNEQYFGPGTRLTVT.

This clonotype was recorded a few times. The rearrangement links TRBV4-2 to TRBJ1-1; D not resolved. V was pared by 8 bases and J by 3 bases, with 13 bases between. This CDR3 spans 13 amino acids. The germline gives CDR1 LGHNA, CDR2 YNFKEQ. The CDR3 reads CASGPASYTEAFF. The DNA for the CDR3 is TGTGCCAGCGGGCCCGCATCTTACACTGAAGCTTTCTTT.

This clonotype was picked up many times. The chain uses TRBV7-2 and TRBJ2-1; 8 positions match TRBD2. Per germline, CDR1 SGHTA and CDR2 FQGNSA. V shed 3 bases, J shed 4 bases, and the junction held 8 bases outside the gene matches. The CDR3 spans 16 residues. In DNA, the CDR3 is TGTGCCAGCAGCTTTCCCACTAGCGGCTATTACAATGAGCAGTTCTTC. Translated, it gives CASSFPTSGYYNEQFF.

Comment on this clonotype: The junction and the germline gene differ at one end; a read error may be behind it. V and J are TRBV7-7 and TRBJ2-5; D is undetermined. Germline V gene data show CDR1 as SSHAT and CDR2 as FNYEAQ (reference sequence). The CDR3 has 14 residues. CDR3 sequence reads: CASSLVVAQETQYF. The CDR3 region has the DNA TGTGCTAGCAGCTTAGTGGTAGCCCAAGAGACCCAGTACTTC.

This clonotype has ten or more counts. This chain links TRBV5-1 with TRBJ2-1, with TRBD2 matching 8 bases. CDR3 length equals 16 residues. Germline CDR1 reads SGHRS; CDR2 reads YFSETQ. V lost 0 bases to trimming and J lost 5 bases; unmatched junction nucleotides: 7. This CDR3 reads CASSLAAAGENNEQFF. The CDR3 bases are TGCGCCAGCAGCTTGGCAGCAGCGGGGGAAAACAATGAGCAGTTCTTC.

This clonotype was observed a few times. The gene calls are TRBV20-1 and TRBJ1-2; no firm D call. Trimming shortened V by 0 bases and J by 3 bases, and 5 bases separated the two germline ends. The CDR3 length is 12 residues. The germline V gene has CDR1 DFQATT and CDR2 SNEGSKA (reference sequence). The CDR3 DNA reads TGCAGTGCTAGAGACGGCCACTATGGCTACACCTTC. Amino acids: CSARDGHYGYTF.

The gene calls are TRBV6-5 and TRBJ2-7, with 8 bases that match TRBD2. From germline, CDR1 is MNHEY and CDR2 SVGAGI. The CDR3 runs 14 residues. Trimming removed 5 bases from V and 3 bases from J; junction bases left unmatched: 6. DNA for the CDR3: TGTGCCAGCAGTACTAGCGGAGGGGGCTACGAGCAGTACTTC. It encodes CASSTSGGGYEQYF.

This clonotype was seen only a few times. This chain connects TRBV24-1 to TRBJ2-5; D is ambiguous. There are 13 residues in the CDR3. The ends were cut back, 9 bases at V and 7 bases at J, with 17 bases in the middle. The germline gives CDR1 KGHDR, CDR2 SFDVKD. CDR3 amino acids: CATENRPYGTQYF. CDR3 nucleotide sequence: TGTGCCACCGAGAATCGACCTTACGGGACCCAGTACTTC.

This chain connects TRBV7-8 to TRBJ1-1; TRBD1 agrees at 8 bases. Germline values: CDR1 SGHVS, CDR2 FQNEAQ. With 3 bases clipped from V and 5 bases from J, the junction kept 5 bases outside the gene matches. CDR3 length: 14 amino acids. The CDR3 DNA follows: TGTGCCAGCAGCTTCAGGGGGCGAGGAACTGAAGCTTTCTTT. Protein sequence: CASSFRGRGTEAFF.

There are a few counts of this clonotype. The genes are TRBV6-2 or TRBV6-3 and TRBJ2-6; no firm D call. Germline V lookup: CDR1 MNHEY, CDR2 SVGEGT. Trimming pared 3 bases from V and 1 base from J, leaving 4 bases between. This CDR3 is built from 14 residues. CDR3 sequence: CASSYASGANVLTF. Here the CDR3 DNA reads TGTGCCAGCAGTTATGCATCTGGGGCCAACGTCCTGACTTTC.

The chain recombines TRBV10-3 with TRBJ2-7; D is possibly TRBD1 or TRBD2 (6 bases each). The CDR3 contains 11 residues. V was shortened by 5 bases and J by 9 bases, with 11 bases between the two germline ends. Germline CDR1 ENHRY, CDR2 SYGVKD. In DNA, the CDR3 is TGTGCCATCAGTACCCGGGGGCGGCAGTACTTC. Protein product: CAISTRGRQYF.

The V and J genes are TRBV28 and TRBJ2-7, with D possibly being TRBD1 or TRBD2 (5 bases each). With 5 bases removed from V and 3 bases from J, the gap between germline ends came to 14 bases. The germline CDR1 and CDR2 sequences are MDHEN and SYDVKM. The CDR3 runs 14 residues. The CDR3 is CASSRRDGFYEQYF. The CDR3 region has the DNA TGTGCCAGCAGTCGCCGGGACGGCTTCTACGAGCAGTACTTC.

In this sample, this clonotype turned up many times. The chain recombines TRBV29-1 with TRBJ2-3, with D perhaps matching TRBD1 (6 bases). There are 12 residues in the CDR3. Germline CDR1 is SQVTM and CDR2 is ANQGSEA. The V end lost 5 bases, the J end lost 6 bases, and 12 bases lay between the germline ends. CDR3 sequence reads: CSVKNRADTQYF. The CDR3 DNA is TGCAGCGTTAAGAACAGGGCCGATACGCAGTATTTT.

The chain carries TRBV6-5 and TRBJ2-5; 7 nucleotides match TRBD1. The V and J ends lost 5 bases and 4 bases, in that order; junction bases with no gene match: 4. This CDR3 has 13 residues. Germline V gives CDR1 MNHEY, CDR2 SVGAGI. The CDR3 reads CASSRGPVETQYF. CDR3 nucleotide sequence: TGTGCCAGCAGTAGGGGGCCGGTAGAGACCCAGTACTTC.

V and J are TRBV14 and TRBJ2-1; D not resolved. Trimming left V 3 bases short and J 5 bases short, with 8 bases between. CDR1 SGHDN and CDR2 FVKESK come from the germline V gene. This CDR3 is 13 amino acids long. The CDR3 reads CASSHTQDNEQFF. CDR3 nucleotides: TGTGCCAGCAGCCACACCCAAGACAATGAGCAGTTCTTC.

The chain combines TRBV7-6 with TRBJ2-3, with TRBD2 identical over 12 bases. The CDR3 totals 15 residues. Germline V gene data show CDR1 as SGHVS and CDR2 as FNYEAQ. The J segment lost 5 bases and the V segment lost 5 bases, leaving 5 bases of the junction unmatched. In DNA form, the CDR3 reads TGTGCCAGCAGCCGGACTAGCGGGGCGGTAGATACGCAGTATTTT. Encoded protein: CASSRTSGAVDTQYF.

The chain joins TRBV6-2 or TRBV6-3 to TRBJ2-7, with D possibly being TRBD1 (5 bases). Germline assignment: CDR1 MNHEY and CDR2 SVGEGT. The CDR3 extends over 15 amino acids. The V gene lost 0 bases and the J gene lost 4 bases, with 13 bases spanning the gap. The CDR3 bases are TGTGCCAGCAGTTACTCGTTCAACCAGGGATACGAGCAGTACTTC. Translating gives CASSYSFNQGYEQYF.

The chain is built from TRBV28 and TRBJ2-6; D unresolved. This CDR3 has 15 residues. V was clipped by 7 bases and J by 0 bases, with 10 bases between them. The germline V gene encodes CDR1 MDHEN and CDR2 SYDVKM. The CDR3 bases are TGTGCCAGCAACGTCCCTACCTCTGGGGCCAACGTCCTGACTTTC. This sequence encodes CASNVPTSGANVLTF.

This clonotype was detected once. This rearrangement joins TRBV11-2 to TRBJ2-1; D call uncertain. Trimming took off 2 bases at V and 3 bases at J, with 8 bases between the two ends. CDR1 and CDR2 (germline): SGHAT, FQNNGV. This CDR3 has 14 amino acids. Written as DNA, the CDR3 is TGTGCCAGCAGCTTACAGGATGGCTACAATGAGCAGTTCTTC. Its translation is CASSLQDGYNEQFF.

The chain couples TRBV29-1 to TRBJ1-1; D gene unclear. V was cut by 6 bases and J by 1 base, with 12 bases left in between. Germline lookup yields CDR1 SQVTM and CDR2 ANQGSEA. The CDR3 is made up of 13 amino acids. The CDR3 region is CSVSRQPNTEAFF. The CDR3 DNA sequence: TGCAGCGTGAGCAGGCAGCCGAACACTGAAGCTTTCTTT.